A selection of T cell receptor beta chains follows, all from one sample in a study of graft-versus-host responses after intestinal transplantation. These receptors are not linked to any known antigen. Produced via immunoSEQ multiplex PCR; TCRdb's table is partial and in-frame only. This table has 140,000 or so clones, 85% to 95% appearing once. This specimen was unstimulated CD4+ T cells sorted from spleen or lymph node cells, taken before intestinal transplant. These receptors were taken from a human donor who received an intestinal transplant. CDR3s include the opening cysteine and the closing phenylalanine or tryptophan. D genes are given only for firm matches. Not all rows give a size; the values are once, few, many and, for expanded clones, a class.

TRBJ1-2,.,.,TRBV7-8,TGTGCCAGCAGCTTAGACCCCGGGGGAGGGATTAACTATGGCTACACCTTC,CASSLDPGGGINYGYTF
TRBJ2-3,once,.,TRBV14,TGTGCCAGCAGTGGGCGACCACGGGGAGATACGCAGTATTTT,CASSGRPRGDTQYF
TRBJ1-1,.,TRBD1,TRBV7-8,TGTGCCAGCAGCTTCGGGGGGACAGGGGCGATGATCTTT,CASSFGGTGAMIF
TRBJ1-6,.,TRBD1,TRBV30,TGTGCCTGGAGTGTTTTCGGGACAGGGAATTCACCCCTCCACTTT,CAWSVFGTGNSPLHF
TRBJ2-7,few,.,TRBV7-9,TGTGCCAGCAGCACCACTGGCTACGAGCAGTACTTC,CASSTTGYEQYF
TRBJ2-1,once,.,TRBV9,TGTGCCAGCAGCCCAAAGGAGGGGTACAATGAGCAGTTCTTC,CASSPKEGYNEQFF
TRBJ1-3,.,.,TRBV7-9,TGTGCCAGCAGCTTATTAGGGGCTGGAAACACCATATATTTT,CASSLLGAGNTIYF
TRBJ2-7,once,.,TRBV29-1,TGCAGCGTTGATGAAGGGCAGAACTCCTACGAGCAGTACTTC,CSVDEGQNSYEQYF
TRBJ2-7,.,.,TRBV6-6,TGTGCCAGCACCGGACAAGGCGGCTCCTACGAGCAGTACTTC,CASTGQGGSYEQYF
TRBJ1-2,.,.,TRBV5-1,TGCGCCAGCAGCTTTGGGCCTGATAACTATGGCTACACCTTC,CASSFGPDNYGYTF
TRBJ1-1,.,.,TRBV6-1,TGTGCCAGCAGGGCTGGCGGGAACACTGAAGCTTTCTTT,CASRAGGNTEAFF
TRBJ2-7,.,TRBD2,TRBV6-5,TGTGCCAGCAGTTACTCGACCAGCGGGAGGGGCGAGCAGTACTTC,CASSYSTSGRGEQYF
TRBJ2-1,.,.,TRBV27,TGTGCCAGCAGCCCTAGGGGGCTAGCGTACAATGAGCAGTTCTTC,CASSPRGLAYNEQFF
TRBJ1-3,.,TRBD1,TRBV2,TGTGCCAGCAGCCTTGGACAGGGGAGGGGAGTAAACACCATATATTTT,CASSLGQGRGVNTIYF
TRBJ2-5,.,TRBD1,TRBV7-2,TGTGCCAGCAGCTTATCCGCGACAGGGCGCTGGGAGACCCAGTACTTC,CASSLSATGRWETQYF
TRBJ2-1,.,TRBD2,TRBV19,TGTGCCAGTAGTACCGATGGGCGAACCGGGACTAGTGGGAATGAGCAGTTCTTC,CASSTDGRTGTSGNEQFF
TRBJ1-5,.,.,TRBV19,TGTGCCTCAGGTTTAAAGCCCCAGCATTTT,CASGLKPQHF
TRBJ1-1,.,TRBD1,TRBV2,TGTGCCAGCCACAGGGGACGGGACACTGAAGCTTTCTTT,CASHRGRDTEAFF
TRBJ2-4,.,.,TRBV5-4,TGTGCCAGCAGCTTGAGGGGGACCAAAAACATTCAGTACTTC,CASSLRGTKNIQYF
TRBJ1-5,.,.,TRBV7-2,TGTGCCAGCAGCTTGAGCAATCAGCCCCAGCATTTT,CASSLSNQPQHF
TRBJ2-1,.,.,TRBV5-1,TGCGCCAGCAGCCCACGTACGAGCGGCTCCTACAATGAGCAGTTCTTC,CASSPRTSGSYNEQFF
TRBJ2-7,.,.,TRBV28,TGTGCCAGCAGCCCCGGACCCCCGCCGAACGAGCAGTACTTC,CASSPGPPPNEQYF
TRBJ1-2,.,.,TRBV6-6,TGTGCCAGCAGTCGTTTCACGGGATCTGGCTACACCTTC,CASSRFTGSGYTF
TRBJ1-4,.,.,TRBV7-7,TGTGCCAGCAGCTTTAAAGCAACTAATGAAAAACTGTTTTTT,CASSFKATNEKLFF
TRBJ2-7,.,TRBD1,TRBV10-3,TGTGCCACCGTCCGGACAGGTAACCCCTACGAGCAGTACTTC,CATVRTGNPYEQYF
TRBJ1-4,.,TRBD1,TRBV28,TGTGCCAGCAGGGCGACAGGGTGGAATGAAAAACTGTTTTTT,CASRATGWNEKLFF
TRBJ2-1,.,.,TRBV7-9,TGTGCCAGCAGCCTGGACGGTAATGAGCAGTTCTTC,CASSLDGNEQFF
TRBJ2-2,.,.,TRBV5-4,TGTGCCAGCAGCGCACGACTGAGAGCGAACACCGGGGAGCTGTTTTTT,CASSARLRANTGELFF
TRBJ2-3,.,TRBD1,TRBV19,TGTGCCAGTAGGGGGGACAGGTCCGCAGATACGCAGTATTTT,CASRGDRSADTQYF
TRBJ1-2,.,.,TRBV5-6,TGTGCCAGCAGTCTAAGGGGACCTAACTATGGCTACACCTTC,CASSLRGPNYGYTF
TRBJ2-2,.,.,TRBV7-2,TGTGCCAGCAGCCCTCTTGTCCGGGAGCTGTTTTTT,CASSPLVRELFF
TRBJ1-4,once,.,TRBV4-2,TGTGCCAGCAGCCTGGTCGGGGAAAAACTGTTTTTT,CASSLVGEKLFF
TRBJ2-3,.,TRBD2,TRBV6-5,TGTGCCAGCTGCCCGGGAGGGCCAGAAGATACGCAGTATTTT,CASCPGGPEDTQYF
TRBJ2-7,.,.,TRBV10-2,TGCGCCAGCAGAAACGGGCAGCCCTACGAGCAGTACTTC,CASRNGQPYEQYF
TRBJ1-1,.,TRBD1,TRBV10-3,TGTGCCATCAGTGGAACAGGGGTGAACACTGAAGCTTTCTTT,CAISGTGVNTEAFF
TRBJ1-1,.,.,TRBV7-9,TGTGCCAGCAGCCCCTCGGGCAGGGTGCCTGAAGCTTTCTTT,CASSPSGRVPEAFF
TRBJ1-5,.,TRBD1,TRBV27,TGTGCCAGCAGTTTCGGGACAGGGAAAAATCAGCCCCAGCATTTT,CASSFGTGKNQPQHF
TRBJ2-7,.,.,TRBV7-2,TGTGCCAGCAGCAATGACAGGTTTTCCTACGAGCAGTACTTC,CASSNDRFSYEQYF
TRBJ2-7,once,TRBD1,TRBV19,TGTGCCAGTTCTACGTACAGGGGCCCCACCTACGAGCAGTACTTC,CASSTYRGPTYEQYF
TRBJ2-2,.,.,TRBV30,TGTGCCTGGAGTGTACTGCGGACAAACGGGGAGCTGTTTTTT,CAWSVLRTNGELFF
TRBJ2-5,.,.,TRBV10-3,TGTGCCATCAGTGGTCGGACACAAGAGACCCAGTACTTC,CAISGRTQETQYF
TRBJ1-3,few,TRBD1,TRBV7-9,TGTGCCAGCAGCAAAAGGGACAGGGGGTACACCATATATTTT,CASSKRDRGYTIYF
TRBJ2-7,.,TRBD1,TRBV19,TGTGCCAGTAGCGAACAAGGACAGGGTGACTACGAGCAGTACTTC,CASSEQGQGDYEQYF
TRBJ2-4,.,.,TRBV23-1,TGCGCCACCCTAACCCAAGGGAGGGGGGGAGTGGCGGCCAAAAACATTCAGTACTTC,CATLTQGRGGVAAKNIQYF
TRBJ1-1,once,.,TRBV27,TGTGTCAGCAGTTTATCACTCCCGGCAGGTAGTGGGAGCACTGAAGCTTTCTTT,CVSSLSLPAGSGSTEAFF
TRBJ2-1,.,.,TRBV5-1,TGCGCCAGCAGCTTATCGCCTGGCTACAATGAGCAGTTCTTC,CASSLSPGYNEQFF
TRBJ2-1,.,TRBD1,TRBV29-1,TGCAGCGTCAGACAGGGAAAGCAGTTCTTC,CSVRQGKQFF
TRBJ2-7,.,.,TRBV7-2,TGTGCCAGCAGCTTAGGGTCGAGCGGAAGCTCCTACGAGCAGTACTTC,CASSLGSSGSSYEQYF
TRBJ2-1,once,.,TRBV19,TGTGCCAGTAGTATAGTTGGGCCAGGGGCACCCAATGAGCAGTTCTTC,CASSIVGPGAPNEQFF
TRBJ2-4,.,TRBD1,TRBV6-1,TGTGCCAGCAGAACGACAGGGGGCAAAAACATTCAGTACTTC,CASRTTGGKNIQYF
TRBJ2-7,.,.,TRBV23-1,TGCGCCAGCAGTCAATCTAACTGCTACGAGCAGTACTTC,CASSQSNCYEQYF
TRBJ2-5,.,.,TRBV6-5,TGTGCCAGCAGTGACGGGGGGCGCGGTGAGACCCAGTACTTC,CASSDGGRGETQYF
TRBJ2-3,.,TRBD2,TRBV5-1,TGCGCCAGCAGCTTGTTGGCGGGACTAGGGGATACGCAGTATTTT,CASSLLAGLGDTQYF
TRBJ2-7,.,.,TRBV19,TGTGCCAGTAGTATAACTAGCTCCTACGAGCAGTACTTC,CASSITSSYEQYF
TRBJ2-1,.,TRBD2,TRBV29-1,TGCAGCGTCCTACTAGCGGGAGGGGGGTACAATGAGCAGTTCTTC,CSVLLAGGGYNEQFF